A selection of T cell receptor beta chains follows, all from one sample in a study of T cell repertoires in cytomegalovirus infection. TCRdb recomputed calls from the reads with MiXCR, one row per CDR3 protein. The table includes over 300,000 distinct CDR3 sequences, 17% detected once. Sequencing was done on a sample of PBMCs. The receptors stem from a human donor in good health (CMV status not recorded). Some clones in this sample may be carry-over from other donors' samples. Both conserved end residues are part of each CDR3. A D gene is named only where the DNA matches it firmly. Clone size appears in some rows only: once, few, many, or a class for an expanded clone.

cdr3_nt: TGTGCCAGCAGCGGCCTAGCGGGGGGGCGTGAGACCCAGTACTTC
cdr3_aa: CASSGLAGGRETQYF
v_call: TRBV2
clone_size: -
j_call: TRBJ2-5
d_call: TRBD2

cdr3_nt: TGTGCCAGCAGCTTAGGAACGGTTCCAGGGGCCGTTGAAGCTTTCTTT
cdr3_aa: CASSLGTVPGAVEAFF
v_call: TRBV7-9
clone_size: -
j_call: TRBJ1-1
d_call: -

cdr3_nt: TGCGCCAGCAGCCAAGATCGGGGGCAGGGGGCCAACACTGAAGCTTTCTTT
cdr3_aa: CASSQDRGQGANTEAFF
v_call: TRBV4-1
clone_size: -
j_call: TRBJ1-1
d_call: TRBD1

cdr3_nt: TGTGCCAGCAGCTCACAACCGAGCTCCTACAATGAGCAGTTCTTC
cdr3_aa: CASSSQPSSYNEQFF
v_call: TRBV9
clone_size: -
j_call: TRBJ2-1
d_call: -

cdr3_nt: TGTGCCAGCAGCTCGTGGACTAGCGGGGGGTTCGGAGATACGCAGTATTTT
cdr3_aa: CASSSWTSGGFGDTQYF
v_call: TRBV7-2
clone_size: many
j_call: TRBJ2-3
d_call: TRBD2

cdr3_nt: TGTGCCATCAGTGGGGGCTATAATTCACCCCTCCACTTT
cdr3_aa: CAISGGYNSPLHF
v_call: TRBV10-3
clone_size: -
j_call: TRBJ1-6
d_call: -

cdr3_nt: TGTGCCAGCAGTGCAGACGGGTACTATGGCTACACCTTC
cdr3_aa: CASSADGYYGYTF
v_call: TRBV25-1
clone_size: few
j_call: TRBJ1-2
d_call: -

cdr3_nt: TGTGCCAGCAGCTTAGTCGGTCGTACAGAAAACTATGGCTACACCTTC
cdr3_aa: CASSLVGRTENYGYTF
v_call: TRBV7-8
clone_size: many
j_call: TRBJ1-2
d_call: -

cdr3_nt: TGTGCCAGCAGTCGATGGACTGGGGGGACTGAAGCTTTCTTT
cdr3_aa: CASSRWTGGTEAFF
v_call: TRBV7-2
clone_size: -
j_call: TRBJ1-1
d_call: -

cdr3_nt: TGCAGCGTTGAGGGGGGGGCCACAGATACGCAGTATTTT
cdr3_aa: CSVEGGATDTQYF
v_call: TRBV29-1
clone_size: few
j_call: TRBJ2-3
d_call: -

cdr3_nt: TGCAGTGCTAGAGGGACCGGCGGGGGTCACTTCCTTAGCACAGATACGCAGTATTTT
cdr3_aa: CSARGTGGGHFLSTDTQYF
v_call: TRBV20-1
clone_size: -
j_call: TRBJ2-3
d_call: TRBD2

cdr3_nt: TGTGCCAGCAGTTTGACAGGGTCTCGGAACACTGAAGCTTTCTTT
cdr3_aa: CASSLTGSRNTEAFF
v_call: TRBV7-6
clone_size: many
j_call: TRBJ1-1
d_call: TRBD1

cdr3_nt: TGTGCCAGCAGCCCAGGGGGTTCTAATAAAAAACTGTTTTTT
cdr3_aa: CASSPGGSNKKLFF
v_call: TRBV7-9
clone_size: -
j_call: TRBJ1-4
d_call: TRBD1

cdr3_nt: TGTGCCAGCATCCACACAGGCCCCACCGGGGAGCTGTTTTTT
cdr3_aa: CASIHTGPTGELFF
v_call: TRBV7-8
clone_size: many
j_call: TRBJ2-2
d_call: -

cdr3_nt: TGCAGCGTTTGGGTTCCGGGGAACACTGAAGCTTTCTTT
cdr3_aa: CSVWVPGNTEAFF
v_call: TRBV29-1
clone_size: few
j_call: TRBJ1-1
d_call: -

cdr3_nt: TGCAGTGCCCCCCGAGCGGGGGTGCTTCCGAATGAGCAGTTCTTC
cdr3_aa: CSAPRAGVLPNEQFF
v_call: TRBV20-1
clone_size: -
j_call: TRBJ2-1
d_call: TRBD2

cdr3_nt: TGTGCCAGCAGCTTAGTGCCCGGGGCCGGGGGTGAAGCTTTCTTT
cdr3_aa: CASSLVPGAGGEAFF
v_call: TRBV7-2
clone_size: many
j_call: TRBJ1-1
d_call: -

cdr3_nt: TGTGCCAGCAGCTCCCAACAGGGGGCTTCACCCCACTTC
cdr3_aa: CASSSQQGASPHF
v_call: TRBV7-9
clone_size: -
j_call: TRBJ1-2
d_call: TRBD1

cdr3_nt: TGTGCCAGCAGCTTAGGTCCCGGGACAACGAACACCGGGGAGCTGTTTTTT
cdr3_aa: CASSLGPGTTNTGELFF
v_call: TRBV11-2
clone_size: many
j_call: TRBJ2-2
d_call: -

cdr3_nt: TGTGCCAGCAGCTTTTTTGTCTCGGAGTCGGGCACGCAGTATTTT
cdr3_aa: CASSFFVSESGTQYF
v_call: TRBV7-2
clone_size: many
j_call: TRBJ2-3
d_call: -

cdr3_nt: TGTGCCAGCGGGGGGAACTCCTACGAGCAGTACTTC
cdr3_aa: CASGGNSYEQYF
v_call: TRBV27
clone_size: -
j_call: TRBJ2-7
d_call: -

cdr3_nt: TGTGCCAGTAGTTCCCCCCGGACCGAGGAGCTCTACGAGCAGTACTTC
cdr3_aa: CASSSPRTEELYEQYF
v_call: TRBV19
clone_size: few
j_call: TRBJ2-7
d_call: -

cdr3_nt: TGTGCCAGCAGCTTGTGGGGACGTCGAAACAATGAGCAGTTCTTC
cdr3_aa: CASSLWGRRNNEQFF
v_call: TRBV7-2
clone_size: many
j_call: TRBJ2-1
d_call: -

cdr3_nt: TGTGCCAGCAGCCCCGAGGGGGGGGGGTCCTACAATGAGCAGTTCTTC
cdr3_aa: CASSPEGGGSYNEQFF
v_call: TRBV7-2
clone_size: many
j_call: TRBJ2-1
d_call: -

cdr3_nt: TGTGCCATCAGTGAGTCGAGGCCGCAATCACCCCTCCACTTT
cdr3_aa: CAISESRPQSPLHF
v_call: TRBV10-3
clone_size: -
j_call: TRBJ1-6
d_call: -

cdr3_nt: TGTGCCAGCTCCGACCCCGCCTACACGGTCAGGACCCAGTACTTC
cdr3_aa: CASSDPAYTVRTQYF
v_call: TRBV2
clone_size: -
j_call: TRBJ2-5
d_call: -

cdr3_nt: TGTGCCAGCGTCCCGGGTGGGGCCAAAAACATTCAGTACTTC
cdr3_aa: CASVPGGAKNIQYF
v_call: TRBV28
clone_size: -
j_call: TRBJ2-4
d_call: -

cdr3_nt: TGCAGTGCTAGAGATTTGTCGCGCGGGGGGCCCAATGAGCAGTTCTTC
cdr3_aa: CSARDLSRGGPNEQFF
v_call: TRBV20-1
clone_size: -
j_call: TRBJ2-1
d_call: TRBD2

cdr3_nt: TGTGCCAGCAGTTATAAGATTGGGGGGATGAACGAGCAGTACTTC
cdr3_aa: CASSYKIGGMNEQYF
v_call: TRBV6-5
clone_size: -
j_call: TRBJ2-7
d_call: -

cdr3_nt: TGTGCCAGCAGTTATCCCGGGACAGGGGCAGATACGCAGTATTTT
cdr3_aa: CASSYPGTGADTQYF
v_call: TRBV6-6
clone_size: -
j_call: TRBJ2-3
d_call: TRBD1

cdr3_nt: TGTGCCAGCAGCTCGGGCAGGAGGGAAGCTTTCTTT
cdr3_aa: CASSSGRREAFF
v_call: TRBV7-6
clone_size: once
j_call: TRBJ1-1
d_call: -

cdr3_nt: TGTGCCAGCAGTTACTCGGTGGTAAGGACAGGGGCCTTCAATCAGCCCCAGCATTTT
cdr3_aa: CASSYSVVRTGAFNQPQHF
v_call: TRBV6-6
clone_size: many
j_call: TRBJ1-5
d_call: TRBD1

cdr3_nt: TGTGCCAGCAGCTTAGAGTCAGGGGCGACTTATGTGCAGTACTTC
cdr3_aa: CASSLESGATYVQYF
v_call: TRBV7-9
clone_size: few
j_call: TRBJ2-7
d_call: -

cdr3_nt: TGTGCCAGCACGGACAGGAACTATGGCTACACCTTC
cdr3_aa: CASTDRNYGYTF
v_call: TRBV2
clone_size: -
j_call: TRBJ1-2
d_call: TRBD1

cdr3_nt: TGTGCCAGCAGCTTAGTTGGGACACCCTTTAGTGACAATCAGCCCCAGCATTTT
cdr3_aa: CASSLVGTPFSDNQPQHF
v_call: TRBV7-2
clone_size: many
j_call: TRBJ1-5
d_call: -

cdr3_nt: TGTGCCAGCAGCTATGACCGGAACTATGGCTACACCTTC
cdr3_aa: CASSYDRNYGYTF
v_call: TRBV7-2
clone_size: many
j_call: TRBJ1-2
d_call: -

cdr3_nt: TGTGCCACCAGCAGAGATCAGGGGTGGCAGAGTCAAGCTTTCTTT
cdr3_aa: CATSRDQGWQSQAFF
v_call: TRBV15
clone_size: few
j_call: TRBJ1-1
d_call: -

cdr3_nt: TGTGCCAGCAGCTTAGTGCACAGCTTGAACACTGAAGCTTTCTTT
cdr3_aa: CASSLVHSLNTEAFF
v_call: TRBV13
clone_size: few
j_call: TRBJ1-1
d_call: -

cdr3_nt: TGTGCCAGCAGCACCAGAGTTAGCACAGATACGCAGTATTTT
cdr3_aa: CASSTRVSTDTQYF
v_call: TRBV7-2
clone_size: many
j_call: TRBJ2-3
d_call: -

cdr3_nt: TGTGCCAGCAGCTTGTGGAGACAGGGATCACCCCTCCACTTT
cdr3_aa: CASSLWRQGSPLHF
v_call: TRBV5-6
clone_size: -
j_call: TRBJ1-6
d_call: TRBD1

cdr3_nt: TGTGCCAGCAGGGGGCCCGGCGGTCAGCCCCAGCATTTT
cdr3_aa: CASRGPGGQPQHF
v_call: TRBV12-3/TRBV12-4
clone_size: few
j_call: TRBJ1-5
d_call: -

cdr3_nt: TGTGCCAGCAGCCATAGAGGTGGCAATCAGCCCCAGCATTTT
cdr3_aa: CASSHRGGNQPQHF
v_call: TRBV4-2
clone_size: -
j_call: TRBJ1-5
d_call: -

cdr3_nt: TGTGCCAGCAGCTTGGTAGGGGATGAGCAGTTCTTC
cdr3_aa: CASSLVGDEQFF
v_call: TRBV5-4
clone_size: once
j_call: TRBJ2-1
d_call: -

cdr3_nt: TGCAGTGCGGGGTTGAGGGGGCCTAACTATGGCTACACCTTC
cdr3_aa: CSAGLRGPNYGYTF
v_call: TRBV20-1
clone_size: -
j_call: TRBJ1-2
d_call: TRBD1

cdr3_nt: TGTGCCAGCAGCATGCGGGGACAGAACACCGGGGAGCTGTTTTTT
cdr3_aa: CASSMRGQNTGELFF
v_call: TRBV7-3
clone_size: -
j_call: TRBJ2-2
d_call: -

cdr3_nt: TGTGCCAGAAACGACAGGGATCAGTACGGCTACACCTTC
cdr3_aa: CARNDRDQYGYTF
v_call: TRBV2
clone_size: few
j_call: TRBJ1-2
d_call: TRBD1

cdr3_nt: TGTGCCAGCAGTGCGGACCTCTATGGCTACACCTTC
cdr3_aa: CASSADLYGYTF
v_call: TRBV6-1
clone_size: many
j_call: TRBJ1-2
d_call: -

cdr3_nt: TGCAGTGCTAGCCTCGGACAGGGTTCGGGGGAGACCCAGTACTTC
cdr3_aa: CSASLGQGSGETQYF
v_call: TRBV20-1
clone_size: -
j_call: TRBJ2-5
d_call: TRBD1

cdr3_nt: TGCGCCAGCAGCCGACAGGGACTCGGTAATGAGCAGTTCTTC
cdr3_aa: CASSRQGLGNEQFF
v_call: TRBV4-1
clone_size: -
j_call: TRBJ2-1
d_call: -

cdr3_nt: TGTGCCAGCAGCGGTTACACAAGCTCCTACGAGCAGTACTTC
cdr3_aa: CASSGYTSSYEQYF
v_call: TRBV7-2
clone_size: many
j_call: TRBJ2-7
d_call: -

cdr3_nt: TGTGCCAGCAGTTATCATCAGGAGATGAACACTGAAGCTTTCTTT
cdr3_aa: CASSYHQEMNTEAFF
v_call: TRBV6-2/TRBV6-3
clone_size: few
j_call: TRBJ1-1
d_call: -

cdr3_nt: TGTGCCAGCAGTTTAGAGCAGGGGGTGGTGGATACGCAGTATTTT
cdr3_aa: CASSLEQGVVDTQYF
v_call: TRBV27
clone_size: few
j_call: TRBJ2-3
d_call: TRBD1

cdr3_nt: TGTGCCAGCAGTCTCCTACCTAGTTGGGACACTGAAGCTTTCTTT
cdr3_aa: CASSLLPSWDTEAFF
v_call: TRBV28
clone_size: few
j_call: TRBJ1-1
d_call: -

cdr3_nt: TGTGCCAGCAGCCGGACAGGGAATCAGCCCCAGCATTTT
cdr3_aa: CASSRTGNQPQHF
v_call: TRBV7-8
clone_size: many
j_call: TRBJ1-5
d_call: TRBD1

cdr3_nt: TGTGCCAGTAGTGACAGGGGACGAGGGGCCTACGAGCAGTACTTC
cdr3_aa: CASSDRGRGAYEQYF
v_call: TRBV19
clone_size: -
j_call: TRBJ2-7
d_call: TRBD1

cdr3_nt: TGTGCCAGCAAACCAGCGGGGGAAGAGACCCAGTACTTC
cdr3_aa: CASKPAGEETQYF
v_call: TRBV7-2
clone_size: many
j_call: TRBJ2-5
d_call: TRBD2

cdr3_nt: TGTGCCAGCTCACCCGGACAGCCTGTTCTTAACTATGGCTACACCTTC
cdr3_aa: CASSPGQPVLNYGYTF
v_call: TRBV18
clone_size: -
j_call: TRBJ1-2
d_call: -

cdr3_nt: TGTGCCAGCAGTGAAGGCCCCGAGCAAGAGACCCAGTACTTC
cdr3_aa: CASSEGPEQETQYF
v_call: TRBV6-1
clone_size: many
j_call: TRBJ2-5
d_call: -

cdr3_nt: TGTGCCAGCTCACCCCAAACTCTACAAGAGACCCAGTACTTC
cdr3_aa: CASSPQTLQETQYF
v_call: TRBV18
clone_size: many
j_call: TRBJ2-5
d_call: -

cdr3_nt: TGTGCCAGCAGTCTCCGGAACGCCGGGGAGCTGTTTTTT
cdr3_aa: CASSLRNAGELFF
v_call: TRBV12-3/TRBV12-4
clone_size: many
j_call: TRBJ2-2
d_call: -